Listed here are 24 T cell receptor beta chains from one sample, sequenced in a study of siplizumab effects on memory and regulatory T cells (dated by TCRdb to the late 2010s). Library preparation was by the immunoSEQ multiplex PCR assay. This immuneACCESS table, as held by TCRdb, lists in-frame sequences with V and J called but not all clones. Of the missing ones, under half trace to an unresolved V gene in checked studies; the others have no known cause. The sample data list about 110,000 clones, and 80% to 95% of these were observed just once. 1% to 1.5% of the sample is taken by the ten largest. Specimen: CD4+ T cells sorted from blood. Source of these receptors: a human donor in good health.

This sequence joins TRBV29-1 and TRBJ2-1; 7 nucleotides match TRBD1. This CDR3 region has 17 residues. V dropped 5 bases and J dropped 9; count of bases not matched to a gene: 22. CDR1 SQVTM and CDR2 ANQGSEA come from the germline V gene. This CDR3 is CSVNPHRDSLGSGEQFF. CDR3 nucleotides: TGCAGCGTTAACCCCCACCGGGACAGTCTTGGCTCCGGTGAGCAGTTCTTC.

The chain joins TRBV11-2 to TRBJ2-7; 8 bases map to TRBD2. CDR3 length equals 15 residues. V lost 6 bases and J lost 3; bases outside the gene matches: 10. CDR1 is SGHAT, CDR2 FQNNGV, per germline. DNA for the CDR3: TGTGCCAGCAGAATAACTGCTAGCGGGCTCTACGAGCAGTACTTC. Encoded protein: CASRITASGLYEQYF.

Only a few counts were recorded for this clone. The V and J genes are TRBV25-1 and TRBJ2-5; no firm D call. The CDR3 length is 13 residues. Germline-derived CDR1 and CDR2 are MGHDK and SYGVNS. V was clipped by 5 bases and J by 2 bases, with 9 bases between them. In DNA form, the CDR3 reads TGTGCCAGCAGTTTCGGCGTACAAGAGACCCAGTACTTC. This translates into CASSFGVQETQYF.

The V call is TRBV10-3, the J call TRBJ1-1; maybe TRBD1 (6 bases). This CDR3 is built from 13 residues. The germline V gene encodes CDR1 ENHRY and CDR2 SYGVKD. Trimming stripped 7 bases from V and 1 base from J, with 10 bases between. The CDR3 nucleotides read TGTGCCATCACGGGGACAAAGAACACTGAAGCTTTCTTT. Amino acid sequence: CAITGTKNTEAFF.

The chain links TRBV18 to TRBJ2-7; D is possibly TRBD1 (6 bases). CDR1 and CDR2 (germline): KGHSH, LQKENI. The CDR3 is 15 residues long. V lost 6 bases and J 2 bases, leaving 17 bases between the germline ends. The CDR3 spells CASSPVVGATYEQYF. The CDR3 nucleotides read TGTGCCAGCTCCCCAGTAGTGGGGGCAACCTACGAGCAGTACTTC.

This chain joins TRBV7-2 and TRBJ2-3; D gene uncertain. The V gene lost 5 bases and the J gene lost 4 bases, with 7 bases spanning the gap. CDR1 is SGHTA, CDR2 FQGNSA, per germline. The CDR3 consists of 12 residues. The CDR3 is CASSRWADTQYF. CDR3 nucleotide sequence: TGTGCCAGCAGCCGATGGGCAGATACGCAGTATTTT.

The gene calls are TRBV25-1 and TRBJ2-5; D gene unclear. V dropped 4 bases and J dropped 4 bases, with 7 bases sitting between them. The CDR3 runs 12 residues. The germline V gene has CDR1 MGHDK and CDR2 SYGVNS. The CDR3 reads CASSAGRETQYF. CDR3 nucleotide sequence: TGTGCCAGCAGTGCCGGAAGAGAGACCCAGTACTTC.

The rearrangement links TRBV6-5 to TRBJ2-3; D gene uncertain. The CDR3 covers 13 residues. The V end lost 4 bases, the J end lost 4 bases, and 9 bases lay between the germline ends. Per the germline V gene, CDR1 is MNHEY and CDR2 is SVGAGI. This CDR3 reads CASSLVGSDTQYF. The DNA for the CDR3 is TGTGCCAGCAGTTTAGTAGGGTCAGATACGCAGTATTTT.

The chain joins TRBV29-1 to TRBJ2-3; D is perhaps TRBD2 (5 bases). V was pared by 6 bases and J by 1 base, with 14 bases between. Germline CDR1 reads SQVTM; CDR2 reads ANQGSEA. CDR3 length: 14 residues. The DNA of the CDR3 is TGCAGCGTCGGACTCCTAGAACGCACAGATACGCAGTATTTT. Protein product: CSVGLLERTDTQYF.

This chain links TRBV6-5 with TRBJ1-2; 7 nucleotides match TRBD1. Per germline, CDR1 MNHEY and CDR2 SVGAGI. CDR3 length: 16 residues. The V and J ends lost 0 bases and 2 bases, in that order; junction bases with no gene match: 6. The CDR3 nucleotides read TGTGCCAGCAGTTACTCCCCCAAGACAGGGAACTATGGCTACACCTTC. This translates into CASSYSPKTGNYGYTF.

The CDR3 spells CASSSTGKETQYF. The CDR3 DNA sequence: TGCGCCAGCAGCTCAACAGGAAAAGAGACCCAGTACTTC. The V gene is TRBV5-1, the J gene TRBJ2-5; D is possibly TRBD1 (5 bases). This CDR3 is 13 amino acids long. Trimming pared 3 bases from V and 3 bases from J, leaving 9 bases between. Germline lookup yields CDR1 SGHRS and CDR2 YFSETQ.

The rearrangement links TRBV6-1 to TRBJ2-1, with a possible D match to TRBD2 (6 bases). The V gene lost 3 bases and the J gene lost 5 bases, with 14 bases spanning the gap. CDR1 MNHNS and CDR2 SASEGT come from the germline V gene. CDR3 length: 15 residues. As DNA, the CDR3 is TGTGCCAGCAGTGAGCGAAGCGGGCCGCACAATGAGCAGTTCTTC. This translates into CASSERSGPHNEQFF.

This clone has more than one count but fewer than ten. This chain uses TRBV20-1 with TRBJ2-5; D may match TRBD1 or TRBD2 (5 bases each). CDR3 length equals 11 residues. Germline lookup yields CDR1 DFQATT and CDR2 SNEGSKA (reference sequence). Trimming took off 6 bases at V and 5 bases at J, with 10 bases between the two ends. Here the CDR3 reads CSAGALETQYF. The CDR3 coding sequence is TGCAGTGCCGGGGCCCTGGAGACCCAGTACTTC.

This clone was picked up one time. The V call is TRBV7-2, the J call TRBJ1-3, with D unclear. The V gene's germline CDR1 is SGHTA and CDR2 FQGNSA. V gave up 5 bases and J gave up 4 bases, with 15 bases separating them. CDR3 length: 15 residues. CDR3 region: CASSLSLTYGNTIYF. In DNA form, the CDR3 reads TGTGCCAGCAGCCTTTCTTTGACATACGGAAACACCATATATTTT.

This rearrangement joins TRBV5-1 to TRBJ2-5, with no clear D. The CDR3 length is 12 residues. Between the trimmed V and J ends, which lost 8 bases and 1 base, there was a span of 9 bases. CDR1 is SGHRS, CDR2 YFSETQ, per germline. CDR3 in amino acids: CASMGPQETQYF. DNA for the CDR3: TGCGCCAGTATGGGTCCCCAAGAGACCCAGTACTTC.

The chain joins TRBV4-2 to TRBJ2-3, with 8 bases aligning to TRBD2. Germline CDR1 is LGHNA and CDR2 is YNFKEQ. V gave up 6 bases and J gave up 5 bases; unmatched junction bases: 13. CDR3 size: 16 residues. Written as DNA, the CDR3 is TGTGCCAGCAGACCTACCGGCGCGGGGGGACTAGATACGCAGTATTTT. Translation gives CASRPTGAGGLDTQYF.

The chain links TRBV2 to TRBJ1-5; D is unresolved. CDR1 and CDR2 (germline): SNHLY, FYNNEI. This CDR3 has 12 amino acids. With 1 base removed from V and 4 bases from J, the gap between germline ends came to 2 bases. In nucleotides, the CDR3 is TGTGCCAGCAGTGAAGGGAATCAGCCCCAGCATTTT. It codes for CASSEGNQPQHF.

Here the CDR3 reads CASSWDRGETGELFF. CDR3 DNA sequence: TGCGCCAGCAGCTGGGACAGGGGTGAGACCGGGGAGCTGTTTTTT. This chain links TRBV5-1 with TRBJ2-2; TRBD1 aligns across 10 bases. V gave up 3 bases and J gave up 5 bases; unmatched junction bases: 4. The CDR3 is 15 residues long. Germline assignment: CDR1 SGHRS and CDR2 YFSETQ.

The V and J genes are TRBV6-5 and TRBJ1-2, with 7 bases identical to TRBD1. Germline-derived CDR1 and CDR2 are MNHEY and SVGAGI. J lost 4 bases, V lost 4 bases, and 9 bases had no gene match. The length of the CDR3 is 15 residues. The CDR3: CASSSRQGDSYGYTF. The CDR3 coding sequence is TGTGCCAGCAGTTCCAGACAGGGAGATAGCTATGGCTACACCTTC.

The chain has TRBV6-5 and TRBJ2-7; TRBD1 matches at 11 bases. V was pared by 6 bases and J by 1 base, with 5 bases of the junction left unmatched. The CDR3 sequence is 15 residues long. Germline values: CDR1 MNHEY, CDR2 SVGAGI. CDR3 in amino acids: CASRPGTGGSYEQYF. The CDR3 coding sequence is TGTGCCAGCAGACCCGGGACAGGGGGGTCCTACGAGCAGTACTTC.

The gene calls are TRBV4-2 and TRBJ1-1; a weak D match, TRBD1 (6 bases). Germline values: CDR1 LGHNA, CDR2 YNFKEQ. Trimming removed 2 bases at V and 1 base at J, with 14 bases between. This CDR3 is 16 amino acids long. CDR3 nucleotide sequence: TGTGCCAGCAGCCAAAATGGGGGCGGACAGAACACTGAAGCTTTCTTT. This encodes CASSQNGGGQNTEAFF.

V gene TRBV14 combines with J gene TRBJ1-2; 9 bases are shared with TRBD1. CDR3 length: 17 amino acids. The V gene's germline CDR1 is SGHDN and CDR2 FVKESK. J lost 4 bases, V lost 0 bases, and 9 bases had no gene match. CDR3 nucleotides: TGTGCCAGCAGCCAAGATAAGAACAGGGGGCTCATCTATGGCTACACCTTC. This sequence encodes CASSQDKNRGLIYGYTF.

The CDR3 reads CASSLIGAGNTEAFF. CDR3 coding DNA: TGCGCCAGCAGCTTGATAGGAGCGGGGAACACTGAAGCTTTCTTT. The V gene is TRBV5-1, the J gene TRBJ1-1, with D uncertain. The CDR3 length is 15 residues. With 1 base removed from V and 1 base from J, the gap between germline ends came to 11 bases. The germline V gene has CDR1 SGHRS and CDR2 YFSETQ.

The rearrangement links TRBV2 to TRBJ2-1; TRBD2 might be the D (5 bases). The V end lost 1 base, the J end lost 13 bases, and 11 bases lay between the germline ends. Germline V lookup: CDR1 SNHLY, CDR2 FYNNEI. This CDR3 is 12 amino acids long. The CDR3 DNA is TGTGCCAGCAGTGAAGGATGGACTGGCCAGTTCTTC. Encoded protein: CASSEGWTGQFF.